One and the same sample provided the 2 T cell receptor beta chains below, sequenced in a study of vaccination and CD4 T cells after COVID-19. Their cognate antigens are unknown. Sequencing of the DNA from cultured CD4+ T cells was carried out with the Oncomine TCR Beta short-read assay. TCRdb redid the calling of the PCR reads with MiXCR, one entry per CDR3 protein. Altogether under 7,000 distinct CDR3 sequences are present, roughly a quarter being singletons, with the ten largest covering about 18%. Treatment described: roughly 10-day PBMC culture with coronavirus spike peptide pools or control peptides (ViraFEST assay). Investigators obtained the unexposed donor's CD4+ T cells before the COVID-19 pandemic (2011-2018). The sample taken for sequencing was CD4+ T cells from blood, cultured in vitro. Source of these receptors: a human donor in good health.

The CDR3 reads CSVGGGPYGYTF. The CDR3 DNA follows: TGCAGCGTTGGGGGTGGGCCGTATGGCTACACCTTC. The chain combines TRBV29-1 with TRBJ1-2; D is undetermined. This CDR3 has 12 amino acids. The ends were cut back, 4 bases at V and 5 bases at J, with 11 bases in the middle. Germline CDR1 and CDR2: SQVTM and ANQGSEA. The full variable domain, with the rest looked up from reference TRBV29-1 and TRBJ1-2, is SAVISQKPSRDICQRGTSLTIQCQVDSQVTMMFWYRQQPGQSLTLIATANQGSEATYESGFVIDKFPISRPNLTFSTLTVSNMSPEDSSIYLCSVGGGPYGYTFGSGTRLTVV.

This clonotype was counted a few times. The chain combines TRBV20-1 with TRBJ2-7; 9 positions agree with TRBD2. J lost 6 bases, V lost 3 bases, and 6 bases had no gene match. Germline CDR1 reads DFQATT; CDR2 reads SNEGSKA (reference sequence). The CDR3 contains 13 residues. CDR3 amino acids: CSASGSGGFEQYF. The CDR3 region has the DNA TGCAGTGCTAGTGGTAGCGGGGGCTTCGAGCAGTACTTC.